These 4 T cell receptor beta chains share one sample of origin, sequenced in a study of CD8 T cells in ankylosing spondylitis. Points from the study as a whole: For ankylosing spondylitis blood, a TCR beta motif of about 8 highly homologous variants appeared characteristic.

TCRdb called the 5' RACE reads again in MiXCR, with one record for every CDR3 protein. This sample carries 450,000 or so distinct CDR3 sequences, 20% to 30% of them seen once, and the ten largest clones take 0.75% to 0.9%. Their antigens are not known. The sample was blood, either unsorted or a sorted T cell fraction (not recorded which). These receptors came from a male donor with ankylosing spondylitis.

This clonotype appeared a few times. The genes are TRBV5-6 and TRBJ2-1, with 10 nucleotides matching TRBD2. Trimming took 4 bases from V and 3 from J; bases not matched to a gene: 4. The CDR3 length is 15 residues. Germline loops: CDR1 SGHDT, CDR2 YYEEEE. The CDR3 DNA reads as TGTGCCAGCAGCGCCGGGACTAGCGACTACAATGAGCAGTTCTTC. This codes for CASSAGTSDYNEQFF. Supplemented by reference TRBV5-6 and TRBJ2-1, the full variable domain reads DAGVTQSPTHLIKTRGQQVTLRCSPKSGHDTVSWYQQALGQGPQFIFQYYEEEERQRGNFPDRFSGHQFPNYSSELNVNALLLGDSALYLCASSAGTSDYNEQFFGPGTRLTVL.

The V gene is TRBV2, the J gene TRBJ1-2, with 8 positions matching TRBD1. Germline V gene lookup returns CDR1 SNHLY and CDR2 FYNNEI. With 6 bases clipped from V and 6 bases from J, the junction kept 6 bases outside the gene matches. The CDR3 consists of 13 residues. The CDR3 loop reads CASRGWTGHGYTF. As DNA, the CDR3 is TGTGCCAGCAGGGGGTGGACAGGGCATGGCTACACCTTC.

The chain has TRBV11-3 and TRBJ1-1, with D hard to call. Germline V lookup: CDR1 SGHNT, CDR2 YENEEA. The CDR3 has 15 residues. Trimming removed 1 base at V and 1 base at J, with 10 bases between. This CDR3 reads CASSLGTVPNTEAFF. CDR3 in DNA: TGTGCCAGCAGCTTAGGAACAGTCCCGAACACTGAAGCTTTCTTT.

This clonotype has only a few counts. J is TRBJ2-3 and V is TRBV19; D possibly uses TRBD1 or TRBD2 (5 bases each). The CDR3 contains 14 residues. Germline values: CDR1 LNHDA, CDR2 SQIVND (reference sequence). The V end lost 6 bases, the J end lost 2 bases, and 12 bases lay between the germline ends. In DNA, the CDR3 is TGTGCCAGTAGAGGTCTGGGACCCACAGATACGCAGTATTTT. It yields the protein CASRGLGPTDTQYF.